The entry that follows covers one T cell receptor (beta chain) sequence. These data originate in a study of control samples from healthy donors and cancer patients. Assay used: immunoSEQ multiplex PCR; TCRdb lists only in-frame clones, some missing. The profile shows about 28,000 clones, approximately 87% of them singletons. V shed 1 base and J shed 4 bases, with 11 bases lying between them. This CDR3 comprises 14 residues. CDR1 is SGHRS and CDR2 is YFSETQ in the germline V gene. This sequence originates from a woman aged 40 to 49 with lung cancer. The V and J genes are TRBV5-1 and TRBJ1-2; D not certain. The sample consisted of PBMCs. CDR3 nucleotide sequence: TGCGCCAGCAGCTTGACAGCAAGTTCCTATGGCTACACCTTC. As protein: CASSLTASSYGYTF.